The clone carrying this TCR beta chain showed up many times. Antigen specificity is unknown. The data were taken from a study of T-cell reconstitution after alpha-beta-depleted transplantation in children. Whole-study results and caveats: After transplant, high TCRbeta diversity at day 60 in some patients arose from surviving recipient T cells and thymic progenitors. Roughly two months post-transplant, alpha-beta T cells reportedly originated from several hundred graft clones that had expanded. It was newly produced T cells that mostly accounted for T-cell counts and diversity one year after transplant.

Unique molecular identifiers tagged the TCRbeta library. TCRdb re-called the PCR reads through MiXCR, storing one row per CDR3 protein. Of about 48,000 distinct CDR3 sequences listed, more than 5% are singletons. This CDR3 comprises 14 residues. Trimming took off 3 bases at V and 1 base at J, with 8 bases between the two ends. The clonotype originates from a female patient between 2 and 10 years old who had a stem cell transplant for aplastic anemia, so the T cells may come from the graft donor. The specimen comprised PBMCs, mostly from graft donor cells, sampled 60 days after TCRalphabeta/CD19-depleted stem cell transplant. J is TRBJ2-3 and V is TRBV12-3 or TRBV12-4, with D possibly matching TRBD2 (5 bases). The CDR3 DNA sequence: TGTGCCAGCAGTTTTGCGCGGGGCACAGATACGCAGTATTTT. Its translation: CASSFARGTDTQYF.